This entry is about one T cell receptor beta chain. Its antigen is not identified. These data are taken from a study of CD4 T cells in relation to SARS-CoV-2 and coronaviruses. Study-level information: The negative reference was HIV-1 Nef peptide pool or peptide-free culture. Study-wide results and limits: Monoreactive clones expanded significantly more to SARS-CoV-2 than crossreactive clones did.

Assay: immunoSEQ multiplex PCR; the TCRdb copy retains only in-frame clones and omits some. The sample records more than 20,000 clones, less than 85% being singletons. Before the COVID-19 pandemic, during about 2011-2019, CD4+ T cells were taken from unexposed donors. The cells were cultured for about ten days before CD4+ T cells were isolated. Testing used SARS-CoV-2 S/N and four cold-coronavirus spikes on unexposed-donor CD4+ T cells, cells permitting. Cultures received half-medium IL-2 refreshes on days 3 and 7. This clonotype originated in a human donor in good health. Material: CD4+ T cells from PBMCs, cultured in vitro.

CDR3 sequence: CASSKGRQGNQPQHF. In DNA form, the CDR3 reads TGTGCCAGCAGCAAAGGGCGGCAGGGCAATCAGCCCCAGCATTTT. V gene TRBV21-1 combines with J gene TRBJ1-5. TRBV21-1 is a documented pseudogene. CDR3 length: 15 residues.